The TCR beta chain under discussion was sequenced for a study of naive and memory T cell subsets. Two oligonucleotides, mixed equimolar, formed the beta constant-region primer covering TRBC1 and TRBC2. Nested alpha and beta constant-region primers with the SP2 primer drove four PCR rounds on ligated cDNA. Via MiXCR, TCRdb re-called the UMI-ligation and nested PCR reads, giving one row per CDR3 protein. This table has roughly 10,000 distinct CDR3 sequences, roughly 5.4% appearing once. The CDR3 consists of 15 residues. V dropped 3 bases and J dropped 5; count of bases not matched to a gene: 7. In germline, CDR1 is LNHDA, CDR2 SQIVND (reference sequence).

The sequencing sample was made of CD4+ TEMRA cells from blood. Subset noted: effector memory re-expressing CD45RA, CD45RA+ CD27-. The chain links TRBV19 to TRBJ2-1, with TRBD1 matching 7 bases. This clonotype was obtained from a human donor in good health. CDR3 sequence (DNA): TGTGCCAGTAGTATCATCGGGACAGCCGACAATGAGCAGTTCTTC. This sequence encodes CASSIIGTADNEQFF.